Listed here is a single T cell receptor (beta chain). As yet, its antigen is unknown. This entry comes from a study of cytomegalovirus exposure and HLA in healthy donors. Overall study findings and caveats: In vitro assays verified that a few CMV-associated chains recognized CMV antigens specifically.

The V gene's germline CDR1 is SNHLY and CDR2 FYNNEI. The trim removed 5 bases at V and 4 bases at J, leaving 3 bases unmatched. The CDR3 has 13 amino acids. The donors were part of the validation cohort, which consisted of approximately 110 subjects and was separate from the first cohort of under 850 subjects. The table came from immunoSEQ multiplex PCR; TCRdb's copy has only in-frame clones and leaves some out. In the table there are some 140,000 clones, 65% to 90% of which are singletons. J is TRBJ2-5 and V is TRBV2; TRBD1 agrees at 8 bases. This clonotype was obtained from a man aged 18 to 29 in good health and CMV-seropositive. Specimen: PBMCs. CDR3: CASSPDRGETQYF. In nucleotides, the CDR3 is TGTGCCAGCAGTCCCGACAGGGGAGAGACCCAGTACTTC.